Sequencing of this T cell receptor (beta chain) was carried out in a study of tumor and adjacent non-tumor tissue in lung cancer. Across the study: Histology: about a dozen adenocarcinoma, a couple of squamous cell carcinoma, 1 small cell lung cancer.

Study-level points and caveats: Tumor tissue had significantly higher TCR diversity than normal lung. Normal lung showed higher cumulative top 100 clone frequency than tumor.

RNA was extracted from bulk tissue without any cell sorting. This non-tumor lung sample came from over 3 cm beyond the tumor edge. Donors were chemotherapy-naive, newly diagnosed lung cancer surgical patients in China, August–late 2014. From germline, CDR1 is SGHKS and CDR2 YYEKEE (reference sequence). This CDR3 comprises 16 residues. Three rounds of nested PCR, following a modified ARM-PCR protocol, produced the TCRbeta library. MiXCR was run by TCRdb on the multiplex PCR reads, yielding one entry per CDR3 protein. The sample records under 85,000 distinct CDR3 sequences, around 76% being singletons. This clonotype appeared a few times. Its antigen is not known. A read error is possible here, since a much larger clone lies one base away.

V is TRBV5-5 and J is TRBJ2-3, with 9 positions matching TRBD1. The source of this sequence is a man in his 70s with non-small cell lung cancer. The sample comprised distant non-tumor lung tissue. CDR3 protein: CDSSSLTGGGTDTQYF. The DNA for the CDR3 is TGTGACAGCAGCTCCTTGACAGGGGGTGGCACAGATACGCAGTATTTT.